The 32 T cell receptor beta chains in this list originate from one sample, sequenced in a study of molecular identifiers for immune sequencing clone quantification. MiXCR, applied by TCRdb to the PCR reads, yields one record per CDR3 protein. The sample gives about half a million distinct CDR3 sequences, around 23% of which show up once; approximately 0.8% is in the top ten. Sequencing was performed on naive CD8+ T cells from blood, with Jurkat cell RNA spiked in. The subset denotes: FACS-sorted CD8+CD4-CCR7+CD45RA+ naive T cells. The receptors stem from a human donor in good health. Some libraries in this study had Jurkat cell RNA spiked in.

This chain links TRBV7-9 with TRBJ2-2, with D perhaps assigned TRBD1 or TRBD2 (5 bases each). Germline CDR1 is SEHNR and CDR2 is FQNEAQ (reference sequence). V was trimmed by 5 bases and J by 5 bases, leaving 15 bases between them. The CDR3 has 15 amino acids. Written as DNA, the CDR3 is TGTGCCAGCAGCCCTCGAGAGGGGCGGACCGGGGAGCTGTTTTTT. This encodes CASSPREGRTGELFF.

This clonotype occurred many times. The genes are TRBV4-3 and TRBJ2-3; D gene unclear. V was trimmed by 0 bases and J by 0 bases, leaving 7 bases between them. The CDR3 has 15 amino acids. CDR1 and CDR2 from the germline V gene are LGHNA and YSLEER. For the CDR3, the DNA is TGCGCCAGCAGCCAAGAATTCGCGAGCACAGATACGCAGTATTTT. It codes for CASSQEFASTDTQYF.

This clonotype was recorded once. The chain joins TRBV4-1 to TRBJ1-2, with no clear D. Per germline, CDR1 MGHRA and CDR2 YSYEKL. Deletions cut 8 bases from V and 3 bases from J, with 19 bases between. The CDR3 runs to 15 residues. The CDR3 is CASRPHPGSYYGYTF. CDR3 nucleotides: TGCGCCAGCCGCCCGCACCCGGGTTCGTACTATGGCTACACCTTC.

Details on this clonotype: A much larger clonotype is one base distant, so this may be a read error. The J gene is TRBJ1-4, the V gene TRBV5-1; the match to TRBD1 covers 7 bases. V trimming: 3 bases; J trimming: 4 bases; junction bases outside the gene matches: 9. The germline V gene has CDR1 SGHRS and CDR2 YFSETQ. CDR3 size: 16 residues. CDR3 amino acids: CASSSTRTGFNEKLFF. The CDR3, as DNA: TGCGCCAGCAGCTCTACCAGGACAGGTTTTAATGAAAAACTGTTTTTT.

This clonotype has more than one count but fewer than ten. The chain employs TRBV7-9 and TRBJ2-7, with TRBD2 matching over 10 bases. Germline V gene sequence: CDR1 SEHNR, CDR2 FQNEAQ (reference sequence). V shed 5 bases and J 3 bases; nucleotides not matched to a gene: 10. This CDR3 is built from 16 residues. The CDR3 DNA reads TGTGCCAGCAGCCAAACCGTTAGCGGGAGGAACTACGAGCAGTACTTC. Encoded protein: CASSQTVSGRNYEQYF.

There are many counts of this clonotype. V gene TRBV27 combines with J gene TRBJ2-7; D is undetermined. The CDR3 consists of 13 residues. Germline V gene lookup returns CDR1 MNHEY and CDR2 SMNVEV (reference sequence). Trimming took 2 bases from V and 2 from J, leaving 7 bases between them. CDR3 region: CASSLAEAYEQYF. DNA of the CDR3: TGTGCCAGCAGTTTAGCCGAAGCCTACGAGCAGTACTTC.

Turning to this clonotype: The CDR3 carries no conserved terminal phenylalanine or tryptophan, so it likely arises from a read error. The chain uses TRBV12-3 or TRBV12-4 and TRBJ2-2, with D hard to call. Trimming stripped 4 bases from V and 10 bases from J, with 7 bases between. This CDR3 is built from 11 residues. CDR3 loop: CASSSSVELFV. The CDR3 DNA reads as TGTGCCAGCAGTTCTTCCGTGGAGCTGTTTGTT.

This CDR3 reads CASSFGQGGGYTF. As DNA, the CDR3 is TGTGCCAGCAGTTTTGGGCAGGGAGGTGGCTACACCTTC. The chain recombines TRBV27 with TRBJ1-2; perhaps TRBD1 as D (5 bases). Per the germline V gene, CDR1 is MNHEY and CDR2 is SMNVEV (reference sequence). The CDR3 length is 13 residues. V dropped 3 bases and J dropped 7 bases, with 12 bases sitting between them.

CDR3 coding DNA: TGTGCCAGCGGCCACTTCAGGAGCTACGAGCAGTACTTC. It is translated as CASGHFRSYEQYF. This chain joins TRBV6-2 or TRBV6-3 and TRBJ2-7, with unresolved D. Trimming shortened V by 8 bases and J by 3 bases, and 14 bases separated the two germline ends. This CDR3 is 13 amino acids long. Per the germline V gene, CDR1 is MNHEY and CDR2 is SVGEGT.

The chain couples TRBV3-1 to TRBJ1-5; the D is unclear. From germline, CDR1 is LGHDT and CDR2 YNNKEL (reference sequence). CDR3 length: 13 residues. V was shortened by 0 bases and J by 7 bases, with 7 bases between the two germline ends. In DNA form, the CDR3 reads TGTGCCAGCAGCCAAGATGGCAGCCAGCCCCAGCATTTT. Translated, it gives CASSQDGSQPQHF.

The CDR3: CASSQDLRSGSNQPQHF. The CDR3 nucleotides read TGTGCCAGCAGCCAAGATTTAAGGTCAGGAAGCAATCAGCCCCAGCATTTT. The J gene is TRBJ1-5, the V gene TRBV3-2. TRBV3-2 is annotated as a pseudogene. The length of the CDR3 is 17 residues.

In this sample, this clonotype turned up many times. This chain joins TRBV5-1 and TRBJ2-5; D possibly corresponds to TRBD2 (6 bases). This CDR3 comprises 14 residues. Trimming pared 4 bases from V and 5 bases from J, leaving 15 bases between. The germline V gene has CDR1 SGHRS and CDR2 YFSETQ. CDR3 in amino acids: CASSPAEGGETQYF. The CDR3 region has the DNA TGCGCCAGCAGCCCCGCGGAGGGTGGGGAGACCCAGTACTTC.

V is TRBV27 and J is TRBJ1-5; D remains ambiguous. CDR3 size: 14 residues. V was pared by 5 bases and J by 1 base, with 9 bases between. Germline CDR1 is MNHEY and CDR2 is SMNVEV (reference sequence). The CDR3 loop reads CASSHGGSNQPQHF. The CDR3, as DNA: TGTGCCAGCAGTCACGGAGGGAGCAATCAGCCCCAGCATTTT.

CDR3 in amino acids: CATHTGGAGLYF. As DNA, the CDR3 is TGTGCCACCCACACGGGAGGGGCGGGCCTGTATTTT. The V call is TRBV10-3, the J call TRBJ2-3; 8 nucleotides match TRBD2. With V trimmed by 10 bases and J by 14 bases, 14 bases remained unmatched. Germline V gives CDR1 ENHRY, CDR2 SYGVKD. The CDR3 covers 12 residues.

A note on this clonotype: Just one base apart from a much larger clone, this may be a read error. The chain has TRBV4-1 and TRBJ1-5; no reliable D call. This CDR3 is built from 12 residues. Germline values: CDR1 MGHRA, CDR2 YSYEKL. CDR3 amino acids: CARSQVGQPQHF. CDR3 in DNA: TGCGCCCGCAGCCAAGTGGGGCAGCCCCAGCATTTT.

This clonotype was counted between two and nine times. This chain connects TRBV19 to TRBJ2-1, with D perhaps being TRBD1 or TRBD2 (6 bases each). Looked up from germline, CDR1 is LNHDA and CDR2 is SQIVND (reference sequence). Trimming stripped 3 bases from V and 14 bases from J, with 17 bases between. The CDR3 is 13 amino acids. The CDR3 DNA reads TGTGCCAGTAGTATTTTATCGGGGGCAGAGGAGTTCTTC. It translates to CASSILSGAEEFF.

Regarding this clonotype: The conserved final phenylalanine or tryptophan is absent from the CDR3, which likely points to a read error. The J gene is TRBJ2-7, the V gene TRBV4-3; unclear D gene. This CDR3 is 15 amino acids long. The germline V and J ends were trimmed by 0 bases and 1 base, with 10 bases remaining between them. Per the germline V gene, CDR1 is LGHNA and CDR2 is YSLEER. The CDR3 loop reads CASSQDGVQSYEQYL. Written as DNA, the CDR3 is TGCGCCAGCAGCCAAGATGGGGTCCAGTCCTACGAGCAGTACCTC.

V and J are TRBV3-1 and TRBJ1-2; no firm D call. The V gene lost 8 bases and the J gene lost 3 bases, with 19 bases spanning the gap. The CDR3 is 15 residues long. Germline V lookup: CDR1 LGHDT, CDR2 YNNKEL (reference sequence). CDR3 sequence reads: CASRPNFREDYGYTF. DNA for the CDR3: TGTGCCAGCCGCCCGAACTTCCGGGAAGACTATGGCTACACCTTC.

This clonotype was counted only a few times. The genes are TRBV7-9 and TRBJ2-5, with TRBD1 matching 9 bases. V lost 5 bases to trimming and J lost 4 bases; unmatched junction nucleotides: 8. The CDR3 extends over 15 amino acids. Germline CDR1 and CDR2: SEHNR and FQNEAQ (reference sequence). The CDR3: CASSPLTGGGETQYF. CDR3 nucleotide sequence: TGTGCCAGCAGCCCACTTACAGGGGGCGGAGAGACCCAGTACTTC. Drawing the rest from reference TRBV7-9 and TRBJ2-5, the complete variable domain is DTGVSQNPRHKITKRGQNVTFRCDPISEHNRLYWYRQTLGQGPEFLTYFQNEAQLEKSRLLSDRFSAERPKGSFSTLEIQRTEQGDSAMYLCASSPLTGGGETQYFGPGTRLLVL.

This clonotype was seen more than once but under ten times. This sequence joins TRBV24-1 and TRBJ2-3, with D maybe TRBD1 (5 bases). The CDR3 runs 14 residues. The V end lost 5 bases, the J end lost 0 bases, and 8 bases lay between the germline ends. Germline V gives CDR1 KGHDR, CDR2 SFDVKD. The CDR3 DNA reads TGTGCCACCAGTGGGACAACTAGCACAGATACGCAGTATTTT. Protein product: CATSGTTSTDTQYF.

This clonotype was observed a few times. The CDR3 end shows no conserved phenylalanine or tryptophan, and so a read error is likely. The chain links TRBV6-2 or TRBV6-3 to TRBJ2-3, with TRBD2 matching 7 bases. With 5 bases clipped from V and 1 base from J, the junction kept 15 bases outside the gene matches. CDR3 length: 18 residues. Germline-derived CDR1 and CDR2 are MNHEY and SVGEGT. CDR3 sequence reads: CASSPPGEGFVGTDTQYL. CDR3 DNA: TGTGCCAGCAGTCCCCCTGGGGAGGGCTTCGTTGGCACAGATACGCAGTATCTT.

This clonotype was picked up a small number of times. The chain uses TRBV20-1 and TRBJ2-7; D might be TRBD1 (6 bases). The CDR3 sequence is 15 residues long. Trimming took 3 bases from V and 3 from J, leaving 18 bases between them. Germline V CDR1 and CDR2: DFQATT, SNEGSKA (reference sequence). The chain's CDR3 is CSASAFGQRGYEQYF. CDR3 in DNA: TGCAGTGCTAGTGCTTTCGGACAGAGAGGCTACGAGCAGTACTTC.

This clonotype was counted many times. The chain combines TRBV4-2 with TRBJ1-5; no firm D call. Germline CDR1 reads LGHNA; CDR2 reads YNFKEQ. Trimming took 1 base from V and 7 from J, leaving 14 bases between them. The CDR3 has 15 amino acids. The CDR3 here is CASSQGMFGGQPQHF. The CDR3 nucleotides read TGTGCCAGCAGCCAAGGAATGTTTGGCGGGCAGCCCCAGCATTTT.

CDR3 region: CASSGRAIEAFF. CDR3 in DNA: TGTGCCAGTAGTGGCAGGGCTATTGAAGCTTTCTTT. The V call is TRBV19, the J call TRBJ1-1; the D gene is possibly TRBD1 (5 bases). The V gene's germline CDR1 is LNHDA and CDR2 SQIVND (reference sequence). The V gene lost 5 bases and the J gene lost 7 bases, with 11 bases spanning the gap. The CDR3 runs to 12 residues.

Notes on this clonotype: With a much larger clone just one base away, this may be a read error. This chain connects TRBV5-3 to TRBJ2-7; D perhaps matches TRBD1 (6 bases). TRBV5-3 is an open reading frame whose function is uncertain. This CDR3 spans 12 amino acids. Trimming pared 8 bases from V and 9 bases from J, leaving 18 bases between. The CDR3 is CASTMAGAVQYF. CDR3 nucleotide sequence: TGTGCCAGCACTATGGCAGGGGCGGTGCAGTACTTC.

This clonotype has a handful of counts. This chain joins TRBV7-8 and TRBJ2-7; 9 bases map to TRBD1. In germline, CDR1 is SGHVS, CDR2 FQNEAQ. Trimming cost V 4 bases and J 6 bases; bases outside gene matches: 7. This CDR3 region has 14 residues. DNA for the CDR3: TGTGCCAGCAGCTCCGGGACAGGGACGTCCGAGCAGTACTTC. This sequence encodes CASSSGTGTSEQYF.

The chain uses TRBV6-5 and TRBJ1-4; D is perhaps TRBD1 (5 bases). Germline CDR1 and CDR2: MNHEY and SVGAGI. This CDR3 has 14 residues. Trimming shortened V by 9 bases and J by 6 bases, and 17 bases separated the two germline ends. The CDR3 loop reads CASHGGSLDEKLFF. The DNA of the CDR3 is TGTGCCAGTCATGGGGGGTCCCTTGATGAAAAACTGTTTTTT.

As concerns this clonotype: Because the CDR3 is missing its conserved closing phenylalanine or tryptophan, this is likely a read error. V usage is TRBV20-1 and J usage is TRBJ2-2; tentatively, D is TRBD2 (6 bases). V was cut by 1 base and J by 5 bases, with 8 bases left in between. The CDR3 length is 13 residues. CDR1 and CDR2 from the germline V gene are DFQATT and SNEGSKA (reference sequence). The CDR3 nucleotides are TGCAGTGCTAGAGCGGGGGTGACCGGGGAGCTGTTTTCT. Protein sequence: CSARAGVTGELFS.

This clonotype was detected a few times. The CDR3: CASSPLAHSYEQYF. The DNA of the CDR3 is TGTGCCAGCAGTCCCCTGGCCCACTCCTACGAGCAGTACTTC. The V and J genes are TRBV12-3 or TRBV12-4 and TRBJ2-7; D is unclear. The CDR3 is made up of 14 amino acids. V lost 5 bases to trimming and J lost 0 bases, with 11 bases between them.

This clonotype was recorded at least ten times. The chain combines TRBV6-2 or TRBV6-3 with TRBJ1-1; no reliable D call. Germline values: CDR1 MNHEY, CDR2 SVGEGT. V lost 0 bases and J 7 bases, leaving 9 bases between the germline ends. This CDR3 region has 13 residues. CDR3 sequence: CASSYSWQDEAFF. The CDR3 DNA follows: TGTGCCAGCAGTTACTCCTGGCAGGATGAAGCTTTCTTT.

This clonotype showed up just a few times. This chain uses TRBV20-1 with TRBJ2-7, with D hard to call. Germline V gene data show CDR1 as DFQATT and CDR2 as SNEGSKA (reference sequence). Trimming took 0 bases from V and 0 from J, leaving 12 bases between them. The CDR3 spans 15 residues. In DNA form, the CDR3 reads TGCAGTGCTAGAGATTGGCAAATTCGCTCCTACGAGCAGTACTTC. This sequence encodes CSARDWQIRSYEQYF.

This clonotype was counted a few times. The chain carries TRBV28 and TRBJ2-7; 7 nucleotides agree with TRBD1. With V trimmed by 6 bases and J by 2 bases, 10 bases remained unmatched. The CDR3 has 15 amino acids. Germline V gene sequence: CDR1 MDHEN, CDR2 SYDVKM. CDR3 loop: CASRPNRDSPYEQYF. For the CDR3, the DNA is TGTGCCAGCAGACCGAACCGGGACAGTCCCTACGAGCAGTACTTC.